This entry describes one TCR beta chain. The CDR3 runs to 15 residues. Germline assignment: CDR1 MDHEN and CDR2 SYDVKM. The V and J ends lost 6 bases and 3 bases respectively, with 18 bases between them. The data belong to a study of OX40 agonist ivuxolimab in advanced cancers. Sequenced by immunoSEQ multiplex PCR; TCRdb stores in-frame clones only, minus some. The sample lists some 16,000 clones, roughly 81% seen once, with around 40% in the top ten. The investigators sampled blood at baseline, at cycle 4 day 1, and at cycle 7 day 1. This sequence joins TRBV28 and TRBJ2-7; D is uncertain. The material was CD4+ or CD8+ T cells sorted from blood, obtained in a trial of the OX40 agonist ivuxolimab. This TCR derives from an adult with an advanced solid tumor such as melanoma, head and neck, liver or kidney cancer. CDR3 nucleotides: TGTGCCAGCAGCCCACCCGGGCCGACTTTCTACGAGCAGTACTTC. Amino acids: CASSPPGPTFYEQYF.